This T cell receptor beta chain was retrieved from a study of graft-versus-host responses after intestinal transplantation. Per germline, CDR1 MDHEN and CDR2 SYDVKM. The CDR3 contains 13 residues. Regarding this clone: The germline gene is not matched at one end of the junction; a read error may be the cause.

Using immunoSEQ multiplex PCR, the repertoire was profiled, and TCRdb retains in-frame clones only, with some absent. Of more than 50,000 clones in the sample, approximately 88% are singletons; the top ten hold under 2%. The starting material, graft tissue, was processed to release intraepithelial and lamina propria lymphocytes. The rearrangement joins TRBV28 to TRBJ2-3, with 10 nucleotides matching TRBD2. The sequence derives from a human patient who received an intestinal transplant, so some T cells may come from the graft donor. The sample consisted of ileum tissue, taken 350 to 400 days after transplant. CDR3 loop: CASTTMGTSAPNF. CDR3 bases: TGTGCCAGCACTACCATGGGGACTAGCGCCCCAAATTTT.